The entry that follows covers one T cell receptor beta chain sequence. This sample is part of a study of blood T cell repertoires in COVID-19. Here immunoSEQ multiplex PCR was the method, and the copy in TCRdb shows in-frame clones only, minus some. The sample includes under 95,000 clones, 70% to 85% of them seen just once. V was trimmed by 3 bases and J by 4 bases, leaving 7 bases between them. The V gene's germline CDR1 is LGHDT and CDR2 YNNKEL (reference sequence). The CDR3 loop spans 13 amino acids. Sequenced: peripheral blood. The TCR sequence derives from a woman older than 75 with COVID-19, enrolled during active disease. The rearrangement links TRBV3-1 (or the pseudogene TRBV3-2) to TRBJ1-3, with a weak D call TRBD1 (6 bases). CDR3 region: CASSQRGGNTIYF. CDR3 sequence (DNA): TGTGCCAGCAGCCAGAGGGGGGGAAACACCATATATTTT.